This T cell receptor (beta chain) was recovered during a study of T-cell reconstitution after alpha-beta-depleted transplantation in children. The germline V and J ends were trimmed by 5 bases and 2 bases, with 11 bases remaining between them. Germline V CDR1 and CDR2: SGHRS, YFSETQ. The CDR3 is 13 residues long. For TCRbeta, the library was prepared with unique molecular identifiers. TCRdb used MiXCR to reprocess the PCR reads, holding one entry per CDR3 protein. The sample lists about 610,000 distinct CDR3 sequences; about 10% were seen once. The receptor comes from a human donor who donated a stem cell graft to a child with acute myeloid leukemia. This chain uses TRBV5-1 with TRBJ2-7; TRBD2 might be the D (6 bases). The starting material was PBMCs from the stem cell graft donor, obtained from the stem cell graft. CDR3 in amino acids: CASSREAAYEQYF. CDR3 DNA: TGCGCCAGCAGTAGGGAGGCAGCCTACGAGCAGTACTTC.